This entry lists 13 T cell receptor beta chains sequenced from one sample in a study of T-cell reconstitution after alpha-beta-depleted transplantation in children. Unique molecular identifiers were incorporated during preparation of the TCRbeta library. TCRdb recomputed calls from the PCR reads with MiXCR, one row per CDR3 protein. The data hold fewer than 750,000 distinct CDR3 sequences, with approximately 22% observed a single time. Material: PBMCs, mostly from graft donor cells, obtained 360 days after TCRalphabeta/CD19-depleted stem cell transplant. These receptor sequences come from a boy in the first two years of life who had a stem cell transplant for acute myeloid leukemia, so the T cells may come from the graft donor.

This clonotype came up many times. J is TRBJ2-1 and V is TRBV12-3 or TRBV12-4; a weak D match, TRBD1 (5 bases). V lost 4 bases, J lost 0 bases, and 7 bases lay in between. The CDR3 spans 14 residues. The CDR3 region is CASSSGYSYNEQFF. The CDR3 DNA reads TGTGCCAGCAGTTCAGGGTACTCCTACAATGAGCAGTTCTTC.

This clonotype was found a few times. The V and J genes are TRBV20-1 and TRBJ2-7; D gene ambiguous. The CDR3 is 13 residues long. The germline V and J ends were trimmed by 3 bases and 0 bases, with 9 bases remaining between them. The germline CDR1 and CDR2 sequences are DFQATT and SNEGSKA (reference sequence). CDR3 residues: CSASRQYSYEQYF. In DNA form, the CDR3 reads TGCAGTGCTAGCCGGCAGTACTCCTACGAGCAGTACTTC.

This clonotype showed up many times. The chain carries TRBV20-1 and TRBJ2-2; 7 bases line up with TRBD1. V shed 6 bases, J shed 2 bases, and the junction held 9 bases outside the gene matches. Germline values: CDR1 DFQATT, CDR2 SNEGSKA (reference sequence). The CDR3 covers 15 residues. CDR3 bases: TGCAGTGCCCGAGGGGGCAGGGTCAACACCGGGGAGCTGTTTTTT. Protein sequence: CSARGGRVNTGELFF.

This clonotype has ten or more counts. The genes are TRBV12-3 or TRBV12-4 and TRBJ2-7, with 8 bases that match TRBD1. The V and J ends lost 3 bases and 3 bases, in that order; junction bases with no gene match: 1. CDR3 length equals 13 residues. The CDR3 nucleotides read TGTGCCAGCAGTTTTGGACAGGGCTACGAGCAGTACTTC. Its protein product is CASSFGQGYEQYF.

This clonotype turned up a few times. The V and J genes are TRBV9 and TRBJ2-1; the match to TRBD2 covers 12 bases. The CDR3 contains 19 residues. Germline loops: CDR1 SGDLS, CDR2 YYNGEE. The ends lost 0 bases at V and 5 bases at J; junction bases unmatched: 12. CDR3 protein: CASSVVGLAGGPSDNEQFF. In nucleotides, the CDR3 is TGTGCCAGCAGCGTAGTCGGGCTAGCGGGGGGGCCTTCTGACAATGAGCAGTTCTTC. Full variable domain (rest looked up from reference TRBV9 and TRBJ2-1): DSGVTQTPKHLITATGQRVTLRCSPRSGDLSVYWYQQSLDQGLQFLIQYYNGEERAKGNILERFSAQQFPDLHSELNLSSLELGDSALYFCASSVVGLAGGPSDNEQFFGPGTRLTVL.

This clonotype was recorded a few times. The CDR3 sequence: CASSPRDRGGETQYF. The CDR3 DNA sequence: TGTGCCAGCAGCCCCCGGGACAGGGGAGGGGAGACCCAGTACTTC. This chain connects TRBV9 to TRBJ2-5, with 10 bases matching TRBD1. Unmatched junction bases numbered 8, after V lost 4 bases and J lost 5 bases. This CDR3 is built from 15 residues. Germline V lookup: CDR1 SGDLS, CDR2 YYNGEE.

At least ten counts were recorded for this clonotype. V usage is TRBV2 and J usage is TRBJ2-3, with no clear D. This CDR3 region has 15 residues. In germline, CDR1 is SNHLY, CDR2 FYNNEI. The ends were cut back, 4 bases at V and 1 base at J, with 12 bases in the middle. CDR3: CASSVELAGTDTQYF. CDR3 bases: TGTGCCAGCAGTGTGGAACTTGCAGGCACAGATACGCAGTATTTT.

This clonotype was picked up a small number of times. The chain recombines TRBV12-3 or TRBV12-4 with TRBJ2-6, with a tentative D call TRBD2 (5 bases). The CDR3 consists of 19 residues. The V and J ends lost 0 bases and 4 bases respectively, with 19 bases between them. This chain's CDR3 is CASSLAVLLGVGGANVLTF. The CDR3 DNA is TGTGCCAGCAGTTTAGCTGTCTTACTAGGAGTGGGAGGGGCCAACGTCCTGACTTTC.

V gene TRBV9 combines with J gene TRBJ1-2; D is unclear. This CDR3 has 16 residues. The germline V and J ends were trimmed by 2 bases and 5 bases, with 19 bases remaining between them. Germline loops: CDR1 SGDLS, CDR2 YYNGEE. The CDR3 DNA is TGTGCCAGCAGCGTTCGAATGAGTCAAAAGGATTATGGCTACACCTTC. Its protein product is CASSVRMSQKDYGYTF.

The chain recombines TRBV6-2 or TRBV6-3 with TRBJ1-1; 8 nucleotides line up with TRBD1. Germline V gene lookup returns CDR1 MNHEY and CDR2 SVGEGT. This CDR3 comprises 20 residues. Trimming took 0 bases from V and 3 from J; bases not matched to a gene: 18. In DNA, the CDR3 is TGTGCCAGCAGTTACTCATCCCTGGACAGGGTAGGACGATTCCACACTGAAGCTTTCTTT. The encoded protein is CASSYSSLDRVGRFHTEAFF.

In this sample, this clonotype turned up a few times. CDR3 residues: CASSEFGRAKETQYF. Written as DNA, the CDR3 is TGTGCCAGCAGTGAATTTGGCAGGGCTAAAGAGACCCAGTACTTC. The rearrangement links TRBV25-1 to TRBJ2-5; tentatively, D is TRBD1 (5 bases). Deletions cut 1 base from V and 3 bases from J, with 12 bases between. CDR3 length: 15 amino acids. Germline V gene lookup returns CDR1 MGHDK and CDR2 SYGVNS.

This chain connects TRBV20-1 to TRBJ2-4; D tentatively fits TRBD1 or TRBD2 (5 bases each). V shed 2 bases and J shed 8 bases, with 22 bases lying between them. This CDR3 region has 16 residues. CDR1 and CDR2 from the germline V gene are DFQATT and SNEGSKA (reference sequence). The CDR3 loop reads CSARPPYRRKEDIQYF. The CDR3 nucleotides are TGCAGTGCTAGACCTCCCTACAGGAGGAAGGAGGACATTCAGTACTTC.

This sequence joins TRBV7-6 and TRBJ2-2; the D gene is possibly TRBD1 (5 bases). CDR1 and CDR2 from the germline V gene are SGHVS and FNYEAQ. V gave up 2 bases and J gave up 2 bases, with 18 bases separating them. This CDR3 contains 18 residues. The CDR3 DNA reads TGTGCCAGCAGCTTAAAAGGCAGGGAAGGCTTAAACACCGGGGAGCTGTTTTTT. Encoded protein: CASSLKGREGLNTGELFF.